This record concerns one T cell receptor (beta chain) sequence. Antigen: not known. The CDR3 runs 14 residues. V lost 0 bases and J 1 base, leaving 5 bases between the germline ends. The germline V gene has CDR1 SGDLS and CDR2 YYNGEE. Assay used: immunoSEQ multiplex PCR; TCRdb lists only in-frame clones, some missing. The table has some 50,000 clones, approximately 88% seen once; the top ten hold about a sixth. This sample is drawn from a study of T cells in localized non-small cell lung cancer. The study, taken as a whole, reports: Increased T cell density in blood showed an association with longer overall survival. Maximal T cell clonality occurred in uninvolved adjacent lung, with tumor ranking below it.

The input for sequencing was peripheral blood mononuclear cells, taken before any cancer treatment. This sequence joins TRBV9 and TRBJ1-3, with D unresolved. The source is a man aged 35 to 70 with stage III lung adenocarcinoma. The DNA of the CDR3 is TGTGCCAGCAGCGTAGAGCATTCTGGAAACACCATATATTTT. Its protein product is CASSVEHSGNTIYF.